What follows are 32 T cell receptor beta chains derived from one specimen sequenced in a study of Ad26.COV2.S vaccination and SARS-CoV-2 variants. The treatment was: 19 received Ad26.COV2.S at low or high dose, single or two shots; about 5 received placebo; per-sample allocation not given. Sampling happened 63 days after the first vaccine or placebo injection. The data were produced by immunoSEQ multiplex PCR, yet TCRdb's version contains in-frame clones alone and is incomplete. This sample has about 430,000 clones; approximately 90% occur once, and the top ten carry approximately 12%. Here the sequenced sample was peripheral blood, taken in a trial of Ad26.COV2.S vaccine versus placebo. The receptor set was obtained from a person aged 18-60 years who received the Ad26.COV2.S COVID-19 vaccine or a placebo.

This clone was picked up one time. The chain joins TRBV27 to TRBJ2-5; TRBD2 matches 10 bases. With V trimmed by 2 bases and J by 5 bases, 2 bases remained unmatched. This CDR3 region has 14 residues. CDR1 is MNHEY and CDR2 is SMNVEV in the germline V gene (reference sequence). The DNA for the CDR3 is TGTGCCAGCAGTTTACTAGCGGGAGAGGAGACCCAGTACTTC. Amino acids: CASSLLAGEETQYF.

This chain connects TRBV7-6 to TRBJ1-1, with D unclear. Germline lookup yields CDR1 SGHVS and CDR2 FNYEAQ. The length of the CDR3 is 16 residues. V was clipped by 1 base and J by 4 bases, with 16 bases between them. Here the CDR3 reads CASSLGSGEVGTEAFF. Written as DNA, the CDR3 is TGTGCCAGCAGCTTAGGGTCCGGGGAGGTCGGCACTGAAGCTTTCTTT.

This chain uses TRBV19 with TRBJ2-1, with TRBD1 matching over 9 bases. This CDR3 comprises 15 residues. The trim removed 5 bases at V and 4 bases at J, leaving 6 bases unmatched. Germline-derived CDR1 and CDR2 are LNHDA and SQIVND (reference sequence). CDR3 DNA: TGTGCCAGTAGTGTCGGGACAGGGCAGTACAATGAGCAGTTCTTC. The encoded protein is CASSVGTGQYNEQFF.

The chain recombines TRBV4-3 with TRBJ2-7, with D possibly matching TRBD1 (5 bases). The CDR3 consists of 14 residues. Germline CDR1 LGHNA, CDR2 YSLEER. Trimming removed 0 bases from V and 5 bases from J, with 11 bases in between. The CDR3 reads CASSQDNRLDEQYF. In nucleotides, the CDR3 is TGCGCCAGCAGCCAAGATAACAGGTTGGACGAGCAGTACTTC.

In its sample, this clone was seen once. This CDR3 is CASSLSAGGRGQYF. Written as DNA, the CDR3 is TGTGCCAGCAGTTTGTCAGCTGGCGGCAGAGGGCAGTACTTC. The chain joins TRBV28 to TRBJ2-7; unclear D gene. The CDR3 contains 14 residues. The V and J ends lost 3 bases and 9 bases respectively, with 18 bases between them. The germline V gene encodes CDR1 MDHEN and CDR2 SYDVKM. Full variable domain (remainder filled in from reference TRBV28 and TRBJ2-7): DVKVTQSSRYLVKRTGEKVFLECVQDMDHENMFWYRQDPGLGLRLIYFSYDVKMKEKGDIPEGYSVSREKKERFSLILESASTNQTSMYLCASSLSAGGRGQYFGPGTRLTVT.

The V call is TRBV7-6, the J call TRBJ2-5; TRBD2 agrees at 7 bases. CDR1 is SGHVS, CDR2 FNYEAQ, per germline. The CDR3 contains 16 residues. Trimming took 2 bases from V and 4 from J; bases not matched to a gene: 10. CDR3 in amino acids: CASSLSPGEGGETQYF. CDR3 sequence (DNA): TGTGCCAGCAGCTTATCCCCGGGGGAGGGAGGAGAGACCCAGTACTTC.

The chain employs TRBV18 and TRBJ2-5; D may be TRBD1 or TRBD2 (5 bases each). Germline V gene sequence: CDR1 KGHSH, CDR2 LQKENI. The CDR3 covers 14 residues. The germline V and J ends were trimmed by 4 bases and 5 bases, with 14 bases remaining between them. CDR3 protein: CASSLTGTGETQYF. The CDR3 bases are TGTGCCAGCTCACTAACCGGGACCGGTGAGACCCAGTACTTC.

CDR3 sequence reads: CASSVGTGPYEQYF. In DNA form, the CDR3 reads TGTGCCAGCAGCGTTGGGACGGGCCCCTACGAGCAGTACTTC. J is TRBJ2-7 and V is TRBV11-2; D possibly uses TRBD1 or TRBD2 (5 bases each). CDR3 length: 14 residues. The germline V gene encodes CDR1 SGHAT and CDR2 FQNNGV. V gave up 5 bases and J gave up 2 bases, with 13 bases separating them.

The chain employs TRBV9 and TRBJ2-5; perhaps TRBD2 as D (5 bases). V was cut by 0 bases and J by 4 bases, with 13 bases left in between. This CDR3 contains 15 residues. CDR1 and CDR2 from the germline V gene are SGDLS and YYNGEE. For the CDR3, the DNA is TGTGCCAGCAGCGTAGCTAAGGGAGTCATAGAGACCCAGTACTTC. It specifies CASSVAKGVIETQYF. The full variable domain, rest sourced from reference TRBV9 and TRBJ2-5, is DSGVTQTPKHLITATGQRVTLRCSPRSGDLSVYWYQQSLDQGLQFLIQYYNGEERAKGNILERFSAQQFPDLHSELNLSSLELGDSALYFCASSVAKGVIETQYFGPGTRLLVL.

The chain carries TRBV7-2 and TRBJ1-2; 8 bases are shared with TRBD1. CDR3 length equals 16 residues. The trim removed 5 bases at V and 2 bases at J, leaving 10 bases unmatched. In germline, CDR1 is SGHTA, CDR2 FQGNSA. The DNA of the CDR3 is TGTGCCAGCAGCACCAGGACAGGGAGAGGGAACTATGGCTACACCTTC. Translating it yields CASSTRTGRGNYGYTF. Together with reference TRBV7-2 and TRBJ1-2, the CDR3 gives the full variable domain: GAGVSQSPSNKVTEKGKDVELRCDPISGHTALYWYRQSLGQGLEFLIYFQGNSAPDKSGLPSDRFSAERTGGSVSTLTIQRTQQEDSAVYLCASSTRTGRGNYGYTFGSGTRLTVV.

The rearrangement joins TRBV19 to TRBJ1-5; D gene unclear. There are 18 residues in the CDR3. Germline loops: CDR1 LNHDA, CDR2 SQIVND (reference sequence). Deletions cut 4 bases from V and 0 bases from J, with 19 bases between. CDR3 protein: CASSTRHLQQYSNQPQHF. CDR3 bases: TGTGCCAGTAGTACCCGGCATCTCCAGCAGTATAGCAATCAGCCCCAGCATTTT.

This clone appeared a single time. The chain has TRBV6-5 and TRBJ2-7; D is unresolved. CDR1 MNHEY and CDR2 SVGAGI come from the germline V gene. The CDR3 extends over 11 amino acids. The V gene lost 6 bases and the J gene lost 3 bases, with 6 bases spanning the gap. In nucleotides, the CDR3 is TGTGCCAGCAGCCACCTCTACGAGCAGTACTTC. Translating it yields CASSHLYEQYF.

The chain combines TRBV29-1 with TRBJ1-2; the D is unclear. Trimming took 0 bases from V and 6 from J, leaving 11 bases between them. Looked up from germline, CDR1 is SQVTM and CDR2 is ANQGSEA. CDR3 length: 13 residues. The CDR3, as DNA: TGCAGCGTTGAAGATCGAAGGAGGCATGGCTACACCTTC. Protein product: CSVEDRRRHGYTF.

The genes are TRBV12-3 or TRBV12-4 and TRBJ2-1; TRBD2 agrees at 7 bases. This CDR3 comprises 11 residues. Trimming at V came to 3 bases and at J to 11 bases, leaving 1 base not matched to a gene. CDR3 in DNA: TGTGCCAGCAGTTTGACTAGCCAGCAGTTCTTC. Translation gives CASSLTSQQFF.

The chain links TRBV6-2 or TRBV6-3 to TRBJ2-7, with 7 bases fitting TRBD2. V lost 0 bases, J lost 7 bases, and 15 bases stayed unmatched. The CDR3 has 17 residues. Germline-derived CDR1 and CDR2 are MNHEY and SVGEGT. The CDR3 protein is CASSYSKVSGPSGEQYF. DNA of the CDR3: TGTGCCAGCAGTTACTCGAAAGTTAGCGGGCCTTCGGGGGAGCAGTACTTC.

This chain links TRBV12-3 or TRBV12-4 with TRBJ1-5; no clear D gene. V was shortened by 5 bases and J by 7 bases, with 12 bases between the two germline ends. The CDR3 is 13 residues long. Written as DNA, the CDR3 is TGTGCCAGCAGTGGAGGAATACGGCAGCCCCAGCATTTT. This translates into CASSGGIRQPQHF.

The CDR3 loop is CASSYELCPVNPLYEQYF. The CDR3 region has the DNA TGCGCCAGCAGTTATGAGCTGTGCCCGGTAAATCCCCTCTACGAGCAGTACTTC. The V gene is TRBV23-1, the J gene TRBJ2-7; no clear D. TRBV23-1 is an ORF, with its function uncertain. V was trimmed by 5 bases and J by 3 bases, leaving 26 bases between them. There are 18 residues in the CDR3.

This chain uses TRBV3-1 (or the pseudogene TRBV3-2) with TRBJ2-7; no definite D call. The CDR3 is made up of 14 amino acids. The ends were cut back, 0 bases at V and 3 bases at J, with 9 bases in the middle. Germline CDR1 and CDR2: LGHDT and YNNKEL (reference sequence). CDR3 in amino acids: CASSQEDEHYEQYF. The CDR3 DNA is TGTGCCAGCAGCCAAGAGGACGAGCACTACGAGCAGTACTTC.

The chain carries TRBV4-1 and TRBJ2-7, with D uncertain. V gave up 3 bases and J gave up 5 bases, with 20 bases separating them. Germline values: CDR1 MGHRA, CDR2 YSYEKL. The CDR3 contains 16 residues. CDR3: CASSHLDWRYSHEQYF. In DNA form, the CDR3 reads TGCGCCAGCAGCCATCTCGACTGGCGCTACAGCCACGAGCAGTACTTC.

The chain has TRBV6-5 and TRBJ1-2; no reliable D call. CDR1 and CDR2 (germline): MNHEY, SVGAGI. The CDR3 length is 12 residues. V gave up 4 bases and J gave up 7 bases, with 10 bases separating them. The CDR3 reads CASSSIGSGYTF. DNA for the CDR3: TGTGCCAGCAGTTCTATAGGGAGTGGCTACACCTTC.

This chain links TRBV6-5 with TRBJ2-7, with D maybe TRBD2 (7 bases). CDR3 size: 13 residues. The germline V gene encodes CDR1 MNHEY and CDR2 SVGAGI. Trimming took off 6 bases at V and 2 bases at J, with 11 bases between the two ends. The CDR3, as DNA: TGTGCCAGCAGCAAGGGGGGGACCTACGAGCAGTACTTC. This encodes CASSKGGTYEQYF.

The J gene is TRBJ2-7, the V gene TRBV29-1, with TRBD1 as a possible D gene (6 bases). The germline CDR1 and CDR2 sequences are SQVTM and ANQGSEA. This CDR3 is 12 amino acids long. V was trimmed by 4 bases and J by 4 bases, leaving 11 bases between them. CDR3 amino acids: CSVVHRDYEQYF. In DNA, the CDR3 is TGCAGCGTTGTCCACAGGGATTACGAGCAGTACTTC.

The chain uses TRBV7-9 and TRBJ2-7; D is undetermined. The CDR3 is made up of 11 amino acids. Germline lookup yields CDR1 SEHNR and CDR2 FQNEAQ (reference sequence). The germline V and J ends were trimmed by 0 bases and 7 bases, with 4 bases remaining between them. The CDR3, as DNA: TGTGCCAGCAGCTTAGCAACGGAGCAGTACTTC. The encoded protein is CASSLATEQYF.

There are a few counts of this clone. The V call is TRBV7-3, the J call TRBJ2-2, with D possibly being TRBD1 or TRBD2 (5 bases each). Per the germline V gene, CDR1 is SGHTA and CDR2 is FQGTGA. The CDR3 loop spans 13 amino acids. The ends were cut back, 5 bases at V and 5 bases at J, with 9 bases in the middle. CDR3 nucleotide sequence: TGTGCCAGCAGCGTCGAGGGGACCGGGGAGCTGTTTTTT. It encodes CASSVEGTGELFF. The full variable domain, its missing parts supplied by reference TRBV7-3 and TRBJ2-2, is GAGVSQTPSNKVTEKGKYVELRCDPISGHTALYWYRQSLGQGPEFLIYFQGTGAADDSGLPNDRFFAVRPEGSVSTLKIQRTERGDSAVYLCASSVEGTGELFFGEGSRLTVL.

This chain links TRBV19 with TRBJ2-1, with a weak D call TRBD2 (5 bases). This CDR3 has 14 residues. V lost 3 bases, J lost 0 bases, and 6 bases lay in between. Germline V gene lookup returns CDR1 LNHDA and CDR2 SQIVND (reference sequence). The CDR3 nucleotides are TGTGCCAGTAGTATCGGGGACTCCTACAATGAGCAGTTCTTC. It encodes CASSIGDSYNEQFF.

The chain couples TRBV5-6 to TRBJ1-5; the D is unclear. Germline V gene lookup returns CDR1 SGHDT and CDR2 YYEEEE. The ends were cut back, 0 bases at V and 4 bases at J, with 14 bases in the middle. This CDR3 is built from 16 residues. Written as DNA, the CDR3 is TGTGCCAGCAGCTTGGGGCGACGAGGAAATAATCAGCCCCAGCATTTT. It specifies CASSLGRRGNNQPQHF.

This sequence joins TRBV7-2 and TRBJ2-5, with 7 bases lining up with TRBD1. This CDR3 region has 13 residues. Germline CDR1 SGHTA, CDR2 FQGNSA. J lost 5 bases, V lost 6 bases, and 6 bases had no gene match. The CDR3 region is CASRRQGSETQYF. For the CDR3, the DNA is TGTGCCAGCAGGCGACAGGGTTCTGAGACCCAGTACTTC.

V usage is TRBV7-9 and J usage is TRBJ2-3; 9 bases fit TRBD2. The junction had 6 bases not matched to a gene; V was cut back by 5 bases and J by 3 bases. CDR3 length: 15 residues. The germline V gene has CDR1 SEHNR and CDR2 FQNEAQ (reference sequence). Here the CDR3 reads CASSRVAGETDTQYF. CDR3 DNA sequence: TGTGCCAGCAGCCGCGTAGCGGGAGAGACAGATACGCAGTATTTT.

The count of this clone is one. V gene TRBV7-8 combines with J gene TRBJ2-7; weak D call: TRBD2 (6 bases). The V and J ends lost 4 bases and 4 bases respectively, with 20 bases between them. In germline, CDR1 is SGHVS, CDR2 FQNEAQ. CDR3 size: 16 residues. CDR3 bases: TGTGCCAGCAGCTCCTCTAGACTAGGTGGGGCTTACGAGCAGTACTTC. It specifies CASSSSRLGGAYEQYF.

V usage is TRBV19 and J usage is TRBJ2-5; possibly TRBD1 for D (6 bases). V gave up 7 bases and J gave up 2 bases, with 11 bases separating them. There are 13 residues in the CDR3. The germline V gene has CDR1 LNHDA and CDR2 SQIVND (reference sequence). CDR3 in amino acids: CASKRGGQETQYF. The CDR3 DNA follows: TGTGCCAGTAAACGAGGGGGTCAAGAGACCCAGTACTTC.

This clone came up once. The chain recombines TRBV19 with TRBJ1-2, with a possible D match to TRBD1 (5 bases). The CDR3 totals 13 residues. Germline V gives CDR1 LNHDA, CDR2 SQIVND (reference sequence). The germline V and J ends were trimmed by 4 bases and 8 bases, with 14 bases remaining between them. The CDR3 nucleotides read TGTGCCAGTAGTACCGGGACCACGTGGGGCTACACCTTC. Translated, it gives CASSTGTTWGYTF.

To note about this clone: In the same sample, other DNA sequences code for this CDR3. The chain recombines TRBV5-6 with TRBJ2-2; D is uncertain. Between the trimmed V and J ends, which lost 0 bases and 4 bases, there was a span of 7 bases. There are 14 residues in the CDR3. The V gene's germline CDR1 is SGHDT and CDR2 YYEEEE. The CDR3 reads CASSLGGVTGELFF. The CDR3 nucleotides are TGTGCCAGCAGCTTGGGGGGTGTCACCGGGGAGCTGTTTTTT.